Following are 10 T cell receptor beta chains from one sample sequenced in a study of tumor-infiltrating lymphocytes in primary liver carcinoma. The template, 450 to 650 ng total RNA, yielded TCR beta cDNA made with a constant-region primer. Three nested multiplex PCR rounds, a slightly modified ARM-PCR method, built the TCR beta libraries. Both of the initial two PCR rounds ran for roughly 10 cycles and employed TRBV1-TRBV30 forward primers alongside a C-beta reverse primer. TCRdb used MiXCR to reprocess the multiplex PCR reads, holding one entry per CDR3 protein. Found here are 20,000 to 25,000 distinct CDR3 sequences, roughly 78% of them singletons; the top ten hold more than 35%. Total RNA and DNA came together from 20-30 mg of bulk tissue without cell sorting. Input material: liver tumor tissue from sampling region 1. Specified subset: tumor region T1, superior pole. Receptors were obtained from a man aged 35-49 years with primary liver carcinoma and hepatitis B virus infection.

As for this clonotype: Mismatch with germline at one junction end may stem from a read error. Here the CDR3 DNA reads TGTGTCAGCAACTTAGACAGGTCGGCGACTAATGAAAAACTGTTTTTT. It encodes CVSNLDRSATNEKLFF. The rearrangement links TRBV5-5 to TRBJ1-4, with D perhaps matching TRBD1 (6 bases). Germline V gives CDR1 SGHKS, CDR2 YYEKEE (reference sequence). The CDR3 consists of 16 residues. Filled out from reference TRBV5-5 and TRBJ1-4, the complete variable domain reads DAGVTQSPTHLIKTRGQQVTLRCSPISGHKSVSWYQQVLGQGPQFIFQYYEKEERGRGNFPDRFSARQFPNYSSELNVNALLLGDSALYLCVSNLDRSATNEKLFFGSGTQLSVL.

With respect to this clonotype: A junction end diverges from the germline sequence, so it may reflect a read error. The V and J genes are TRBV5-5 and TRBJ2-1; tentatively, D is TRBD1 (5 bases). CDR3 length equals 15 residues. Germline V lookup: CDR1 SGHKS, CDR2 YYEKEE (reference sequence). CDR3 residues: CAGSPGQGSYDEQFF. The CDR3 DNA reads as TGTGCCGGTAGCCCTGGCCAGGGTTCCTACGATGAGCAGTTCTTC.

This clonotype was recorded a few times. The missing conserved phenylalanine or tryptophan at the end of this CDR3 makes a read error likely. The chain combines TRBV6-5 with TRBJ1-2; D possibly corresponds to TRBD1 (6 bases). Germline CDR1 reads MNHEY; CDR2 reads SVGAGI. There are 17 residues in the CDR3. CDR3 nucleotides: TGTGCCAGTAGTTTCCAAGCGACAGGAGGCAATAACTATGGCTACACCTTG. Protein: CASSFQATGGNNYGYTL.

By share of the sample, this clonotype is medium-sized. The chain carries TRBV29-1 and TRBJ2-5; D call uncertain. Trimming stripped 2 bases from V and 5 bases from J, with 9 bases between. The germline CDR1 and CDR2 sequences are SQVTM and ANQGSEA. The CDR3 length is 12 residues. The CDR3 DNA reads TGCAGCGTTGAAACCGTAGGGGAGACCCAGTACTTC. Translated: CSVETVGETQYF.

This clonotype has ten or more counts. This chain connects TRBV11-2 to TRBJ2-1; TRBD2 agrees at 12 bases. The CDR3 runs to 17 residues. Germline CDR1 SGHAT, CDR2 FQNNGV. V gave up 1 base and J gave up 9 bases; unmatched junction bases: 10. The CDR3 nucleotides are TGTGCCAGCAGCTTAGGCGAAGGGCTAGCGGGAGGGAGTGAGCAGTTCTTC. Its translation: CASSLGEGLAGGSEQFF.

V is TRBV6-6 and J is TRBJ2-5; D uncertain. Trimming took off 6 bases at V and 4 bases at J, with 9 bases between the two ends. This CDR3 has 12 amino acids. The germline gives CDR1 MNHNY, CDR2 SVGAGI (reference sequence). The CDR3 sequence: CASRTLVETQYF. CDR3 DNA sequence: TGTGCCAGCAGAACATTGGTAGAGACCCAGTACTTC.

This clonotype counts as medium-sized. The chain carries TRBV4-3 and TRBJ2-5; D uncertain. Per the germline V gene, CDR1 is LGHNA and CDR2 is YSLEER. Trimming took 5 bases from V and 2 from J, leaving 12 bases between them. The CDR3 has 14 amino acids. The CDR3 region has the DNA TGCGCCAGCAGCTGGAGACGGGCTCAAGAGACCCAGTACTTC. Its protein is CASSWRRAQETQYF.

As regards this clonotype: At one end the junction does not follow the germline gene, possibly because of a read error. The V gene is TRBV4-2, the J gene TRBJ1-5; D remains unclear. Germline CDR1 LGHNA, CDR2 YNFKEQ. The CDR3 loop spans 15 amino acids. The DNA of the CDR3 is TGTGTCAGCAGCCATGATATGACATTGGATCAGCCCCAGCATTTT. This codes for CVSSHDMTLDQPQHF.

This clonotype is classed as medium-sized. J is TRBJ2-3 and V is TRBV12-3 or TRBV12-4; D remains unclear. V was cut by 6 bases and J by 2 bases, with 3 bases left in between. The CDR3 runs 11 residues. CDR3 coding DNA: TGTGCCAGCAGGACCACAGATACGCAGTATTTT. Translating gives CASRTTDTQYF.

This clonotype is medium-sized (0.01 to 0.1%) in the sample. The rearrangement uses TRBV6-2 or TRBV6-3 and TRBJ2-2, with 10 bases matching TRBD2. CDR3 length: 16 amino acids. V was pared by 3 bases and J by 7 bases, with 8 bases of the junction left unmatched. The V gene's germline CDR1 is MNHEY and CDR2 SVGEGT. The CDR3, as DNA: TGTGCCAGCAGTTATCGGCTAGCGGGAGCCGACGGGGAGCTGTTTTTT. Protein product: CASSYRLAGADGELFF.